This passage covers 3 T cell receptor beta chains from one sample sequenced in a study of cytomegalovirus exposure and HLA in healthy donors. The PCR was carried out with 60 Vbeta primers and 13 Jbeta primers. Produced via immunoSEQ multiplex PCR; TCRdb's table is partial and in-frame only. The sample has about 240,000 clones; around 81% are singletons. Sequenced material: PBMCs. The origin of the receptors is a woman aged 60-70 years in good health and CMV-seropositive.

The genes are TRBV11-2 and TRBJ1-1; no clear D. CDR3 length equals 12 residues. Looked up from germline, CDR1 is SGHAT and CDR2 is FQNNGV. The V end was cut by 3 bases, the J end by 6 bases, with 8 bases between. DNA of the CDR3: TGTGCCAGCAGCTTTGGTGGAGCTGAAGCTTTCTTT. This gives the protein CASSFGGAEAFF.

The chain combines TRBV9 with TRBJ2-2, with TRBD1 identical over 8 bases. V was clipped by 3 bases and J by 5 bases; unmatched bases: 12. This CDR3 has 17 amino acids. Germline CDR1 and CDR2: SGDLS and YYNGEE. The CDR3 region has the DNA TGTGCCAGCAGCGCGCTGACAGGGGTCCCGCGGACCGGGGAGCTGTTTTTT. Translating it yields CASSALTGVPRTGELFF.

In DNA, the CDR3 is TGTGCCAGCCGCGGGACTAGCGGGACTACGCACGAGCAGTACTTC. Amino acid sequence: CASRGTSGTTHEQYF. The rearrangement links TRBV6-6 to TRBJ2-7; TRBD2 matches 13 bases. The CDR3 covers 15 residues. The germline V gene has CDR1 MNHNY and CDR2 SVGAGI (reference sequence). The J segment lost 5 bases and the V segment lost 8 bases, leaving 9 bases of the junction unmatched.